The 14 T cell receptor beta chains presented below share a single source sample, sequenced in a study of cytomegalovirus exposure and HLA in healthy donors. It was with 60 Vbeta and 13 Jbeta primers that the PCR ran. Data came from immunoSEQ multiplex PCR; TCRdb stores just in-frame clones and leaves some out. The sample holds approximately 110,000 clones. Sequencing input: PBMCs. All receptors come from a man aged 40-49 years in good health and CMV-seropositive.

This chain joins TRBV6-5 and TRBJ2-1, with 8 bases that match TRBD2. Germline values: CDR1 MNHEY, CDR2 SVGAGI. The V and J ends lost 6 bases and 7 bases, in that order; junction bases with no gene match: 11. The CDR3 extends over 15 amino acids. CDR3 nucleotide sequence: TGTGCCAGCAGAAGGGCCCAGACTAGCGAGAATGAGCAGTTCTTC. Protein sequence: CASRRAQTSENEQFF.

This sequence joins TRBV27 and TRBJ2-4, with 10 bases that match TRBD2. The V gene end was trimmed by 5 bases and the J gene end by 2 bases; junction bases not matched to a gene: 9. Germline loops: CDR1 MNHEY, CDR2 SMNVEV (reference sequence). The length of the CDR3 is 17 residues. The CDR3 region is CASSPLVAGGTKNIQYF. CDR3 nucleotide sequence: TGTGCCAGCAGTCCCCTGGTAGCGGGAGGTACCAAAAACATTCAGTACTTC.

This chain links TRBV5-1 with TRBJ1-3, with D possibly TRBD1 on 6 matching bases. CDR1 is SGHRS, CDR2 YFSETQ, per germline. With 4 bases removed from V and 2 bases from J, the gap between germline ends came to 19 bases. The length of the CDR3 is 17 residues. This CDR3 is CASSPGGGGGTGNTIYF. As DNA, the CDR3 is TGCGCCAGCAGCCCGGGTGGGGGCGGCGGAACTGGAAACACCATATATTTT.

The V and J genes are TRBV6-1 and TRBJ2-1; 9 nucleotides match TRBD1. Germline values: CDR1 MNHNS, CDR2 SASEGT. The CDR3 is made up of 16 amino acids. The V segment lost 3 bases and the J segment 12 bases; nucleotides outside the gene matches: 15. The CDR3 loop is CASSESQGAPWGLQFF. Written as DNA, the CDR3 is TGTGCCAGCAGTGAGTCACAGGGGGCACCGTGGGGACTGCAGTTCTTC.

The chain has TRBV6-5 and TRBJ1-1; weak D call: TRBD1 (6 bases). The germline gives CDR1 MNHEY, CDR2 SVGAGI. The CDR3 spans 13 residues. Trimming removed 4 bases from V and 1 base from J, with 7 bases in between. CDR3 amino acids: CASSSTGNTEAFF. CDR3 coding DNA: TGTGCCAGCAGTTCGACAGGGAACACTGAAGCTTTCTTT.

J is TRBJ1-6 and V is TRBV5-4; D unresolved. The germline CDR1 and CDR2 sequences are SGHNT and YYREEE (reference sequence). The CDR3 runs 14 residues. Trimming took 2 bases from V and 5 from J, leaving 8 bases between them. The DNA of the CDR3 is TGTGCCAGCAGCTTATCACTTAATAATTCACCCCTCCACTTT. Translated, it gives CASSLSLNNSPLHF. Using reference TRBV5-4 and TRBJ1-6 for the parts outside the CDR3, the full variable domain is ETGVTQSPTHLIKTRGQQVTLRCSSQSGHNTVSWYQQALGQGPQFIFQYYREEENGRGNFPPRFSGLQFPNYSSELNVNALELDDSALYLCASSLSLNNSPLHFGNGTRLTVT.

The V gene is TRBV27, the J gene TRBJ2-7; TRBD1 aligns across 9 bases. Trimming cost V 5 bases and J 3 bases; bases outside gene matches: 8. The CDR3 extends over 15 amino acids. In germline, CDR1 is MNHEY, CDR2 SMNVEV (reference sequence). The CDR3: CASSVPSGQGYEQYF. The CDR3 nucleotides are TGTGCCAGCAGTGTCCCCTCGGGACAGGGCTACGAGCAGTACTTC.

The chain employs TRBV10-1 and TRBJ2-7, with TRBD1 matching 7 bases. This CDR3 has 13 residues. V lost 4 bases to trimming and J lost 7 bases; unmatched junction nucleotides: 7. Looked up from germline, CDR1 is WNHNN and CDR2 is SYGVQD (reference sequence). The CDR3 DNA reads TGCGCCAGCAGTGTGGCCAGGGGGAGAGAGCAGTACTTC. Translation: CASSVARGREQYF.

CDR3 bases: TGTGCCAGCAGCGTAGCGTCAGGGGACAGCTACGAGCAGTACTTC. It encodes CASSVASGDSYEQYF. The rearrangement joins TRBV9 to TRBJ2-7, with 7 bases identical to TRBD1. The CDR3 spans 15 residues. Losses at the gene ends were 0 bases for V and 3 bases for J; bases not matched to a gene: 6. Germline-derived CDR1 and CDR2 are SGDLS and YYNGEE. The full variable domain, in which reference TRBV9 and TRBJ2-7 provide the parts outside the CDR3, is DSGVTQTPKHLITATGQRVTLRCSPRSGDLSVYWYQQSLDQGLQFLIQYYNGEERAKGNILERFSAQQFPDLHSELNLSSLELGDSALYFCASSVASGDSYEQYFGPGTRLTVT.

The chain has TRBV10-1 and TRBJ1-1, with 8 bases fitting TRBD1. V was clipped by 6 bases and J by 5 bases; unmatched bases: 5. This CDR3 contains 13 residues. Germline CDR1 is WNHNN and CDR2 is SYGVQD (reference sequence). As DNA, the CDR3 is TGCGCCAGCAGGGGACAGGCGGGGACTGAAGCTTTCTTT. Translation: CASRGQAGTEAFF.

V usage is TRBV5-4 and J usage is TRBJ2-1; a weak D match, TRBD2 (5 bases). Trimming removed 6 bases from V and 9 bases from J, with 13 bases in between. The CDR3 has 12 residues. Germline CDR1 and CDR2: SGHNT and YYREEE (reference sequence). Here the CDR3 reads CASTLEVGEQFF. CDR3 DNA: TGTGCCAGCACCCTGGAGGTGGGTGAGCAGTTCTTC.

The CDR3 is CASIGQGEYGYTF. For the CDR3, the DNA is TGTGCCAGCATTGGACAGGGTGAATATGGCTACACCTTC. The chain combines TRBV28 with TRBJ1-2; 8 positions match TRBD1. CDR3 size: 13 residues. V gave up 7 bases and J gave up 5 bases; unmatched junction bases: 6. Looked up from germline, CDR1 is MDHEN and CDR2 is SYDVKM.

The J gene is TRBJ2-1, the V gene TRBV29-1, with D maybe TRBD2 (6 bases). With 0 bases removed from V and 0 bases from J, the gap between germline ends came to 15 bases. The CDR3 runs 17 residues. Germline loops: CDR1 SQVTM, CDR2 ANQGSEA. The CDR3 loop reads CSVEEASETSSYNEQFF. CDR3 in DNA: TGCAGCGTTGAAGAGGCTAGCGAAACGAGCTCCTACAATGAGCAGTTCTTC.

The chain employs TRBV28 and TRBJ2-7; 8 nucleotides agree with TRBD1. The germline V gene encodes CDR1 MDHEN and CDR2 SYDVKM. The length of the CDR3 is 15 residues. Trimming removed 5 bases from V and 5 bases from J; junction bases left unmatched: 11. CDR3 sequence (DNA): TGTGCCAGCAGTCCCTCCGGGACAGGTGTCCACGAGCAGTACTTC. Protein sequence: CASSPSGTGVHEQYF.